Given below is one T cell receptor (beta chain) in context. Its antigen is currently not known. No base quality information exists; no much larger clone differs at one position. The record originates from a study of T cells in tumors after PD-1 blockade (dated by TCRdb to the late 2010s). With respect to the entire study: Exclusion criteria were prior checkpoint blockade, use of systemic immunosuppressants, or recent radiotherapy or other anti-cancer therapy within 4 weeks. RECIST version 1.1 was used to assess clinical response. Paired single-cell RNA and TCR sequencing was done in the study on site-matched tumors from patients with BCC or SCC, both before and after anti-PD-1 therapy. Pembrolizumab 200 mg every 3 weeks or cemiplimab 350 mg every 2 weeks was administered to patients. Ongoing daily vismodegib 150 mg was also given to a subset of patients during anti-PD-1 treatment. On average, peripheral blood samples had more than 90,000 TCR templates (range about 24,679-290,000) and under 40,000 unique clonotypes. Bulk TCR sequencing was performed on 10 to 11 peripheral blood samples from 4 or 5 patients to compare blood and tumor clonotypes.

Interpreted using the paper, the time point label stands for: before anti-PD-1 therapy. Genomic DNA extracted from tumor biopsies or peripheral blood was used for bulk TCRbeta sequencing, with input ranging from roughly 616 ng to 6,004 ng. All patients had histologically proven advanced or metastatic basal or squamous cell carcinoma and were poor candidates for surgical resection. The basal cell carcinoma cohort was made up of approximately twelve patients, and bulk tumor TCR sequencing was performed for roughly 8 of these patients. The immunoSEQ platform was used for deep TCRbeta sequencing. On the authors' methods: Only productive rearrangements were exported from the immunoSEQ Analyzer for further analysis. Bulk TCRbeta clonotypes were assigned T cell phenotypes by matching to single-cell RNA+TCR-seq clones sharing the same TCRbeta sequence. Using bulk TCR sequencing data, clone enrichment in tumor was calculated by dividing a clone's tumor frequency by the same clone's PBMC frequency. TCRs were grouped by GLIPH into specificity groups, defined as clusters of distinct TCRs likely recognizing common antigens via shared CDR3 motifs. Not all clones reach the TCRdb copy of this immuneACCESS table, which keeps in-frame sequences only. Checked studies attribute under half of the gap to unresolved V genes and leave the rest unexplained. The DNA was the basis for D and trimming; V, J and clone size are from that table. The sample records approximately 59,000 clones, around 80% of which are singletons. The top ten constitute around an eighth of the sample.

Study-level results and caveats: Where the novel T cell clones came from was not determined, and possible sources could include lymphoid organs or rare unexpanded clones inside the tumor or in the tumor periphery. Around 39% of TCR clonotypes from the tumor were detected in blood, and certain novel exhausted tumor clones were present in blood collected before treatment, which suggests recruitment from the periphery.

From the cysteine through the phenylalanine, the CDR3 covers 13 amino acids. Only the CDR3 DNA stays, 39 bases, in frame from base 1. Reading the germline V gene (reference sequence) gives CDR1 LNHDA and CDR2 SQIVND. V sheds 2 bases and J sheds 4 bases, leaving 8 bases between their ends. The chain is assembled from TRBV19 and TRBJ1-1; no D gene call is confident. Sample: PBMCs, taken before anti-PD-1 treatment. The source of this sequence is a human donor with basal cell carcinoma. The DNA reads as follows: TGTGCCAGTAGTATATACTTTAGCACTGAAGCTTTCTTT. Translated, this is CASSIYFSTEAFF. The entire variable domain, with the stretches around the CDR3 drawn from the reference TRBV19 and TRBJ1-1 proteins, is DGGITQSPKYLFRKEGQNVTLSCEQNLNHDAMYWYRQDPGQGLRLIYYSQIVNDFQKGDIAEGYSVSREKKESFPLTVTSAQKNPTAFYLCASSIYFSTEAFFGQGTRLTVV.